The rows below give T cell receptor beta chains drawn from one sample of a study of human T cells and chemical hapten exposure. TCRdb processed the RACE reads anew with MiXCR; each CDR3 protein has one entry. In the table there are about 200,000 distinct CDR3 sequences, roughly a quarter of which are singletons. The input for sequencing was whole blood, taken in connection with sensitization to the hapten diphenylcyclopropenone (DPC). All receptors derive from a woman between 35 and 50 years old with alopecia areata. Some clones in this sample may be carry-over from other donors' samples. The CDR3 runs from the conserved cysteine through the conserved F or W. A D gene is named only where the DNA matches it firmly. For some rows the clone size is stated as once, few or many, or as a class when expanded; others skip it.

clone size,V gene,J gene,D gene,CDR3 protein
-,TRBV2,TRBJ2-1,-,CASRGTNAGEQFF
-,TRBV28,TRBJ1-5,TRBD1,CASSLLGQVYNQPQHF
few,TRBV29-1,TRBJ2-7,TRBD2,CSVRSGSYEQYF
once,TRBV6-2/TRBV6-3,TRBJ1-1,TRBD1,CASTAAEGRGSLEAFF
-,TRBV7-9,TRBJ2-7,-,CASSLDLGPYEQYF
-,TRBV20-1,TRBJ1-2,-,CSASGHDYGYTF
few,TRBV6-5,TRBJ2-7,TRBD1,CASSPDRGRYYEQYF
-,TRBV20-1,TRBJ2-5,-,CSANPVGHQETQYF
few,TRBV20-1,TRBJ1-6,TRBD1,CSARGLGGQGGNSPLHF
-,TRBV7-8,TRBJ2-2,TRBD2,CASRTFGSSGINTGELFF
-,TRBV6-5,TRBJ2-7,TRBD1,CASNPGQASYEQYF
many,TRBV20-1,TRBJ2-6,-,CSARDKSSGANVLTF
-,TRBV24-1,TRBJ2-3,-,CATSQSGDTQYF
few,TRBV7-2,TRBJ2-7,-,CASSLNGGRTYEQYF
few,TRBV20-1,TRBJ1-6,-,CSARWDPNSPLHF
few,TRBV18,TRBJ2-2,-,CASSPSTGPSTGELFF
few,TRBV7-2,TRBJ2-1,TRBD2,CASSASGRAGFF
few,TRBV12-3/TRBV12-4,TRBJ2-3,-,CASSLLVDTQYF
few,TRBV5-1,TRBJ2-3,TRBD2,CASSLGSVAGQNTQYF
-,TRBV28,TRBJ2-4,-,CASSFTGSGLDIQYF
few,TRBV10-3,TRBJ2-7,-,CAISDRGETHEQYF
many,TRBV5-1,TRBJ1-1,-,CASRVETEAFF
few,TRBV9,TRBJ2-3,TRBD2,CASSVVAGVDTQYF
-,TRBV12-3/TRBV12-4,TRBJ2-1,TRBD2,CASSQTGTSGRGAYNEQFF
-,TRBV4-3,TRBJ1-5,-,CASSQDQAGRNQPQHF
-,TRBV7-2,TRBJ1-4,TRBD1,CASSFGTGREKLFF
-,TRBV6-2/TRBV6-3,TRBJ2-5,-,CASTGRGLGETQYF
-,TRBV27,TRBJ1-4,TRBD1,CASSSWTGGNEKLFF
few,TRBV28,TRBJ2-1,TRBD2,CASRAGLADYNEQFF
-,TRBV20-1,TRBJ1-2,-,CSAQFNSYTF
once,TRBV5-1,TRBJ2-5,TRBD1,CASSLEDRAYGTQYF
-,TRBV7-2,TRBJ1-2,-,CASSPSYYGYTF
few,TRBV27,TRBJ1-2,-,CASSLLGGGYGYTF
few,TRBV9,TRBJ2-5,-,CASSVDGYQETQYF
many,TRBV7-2,TRBJ2-1,-,CASSLQGGVGEQFF